This TCR beta chain was identified in a study of spatial heterogeneity in lung cancer. Study details: The donor group consisted of around 70 patients who had untreated, early-stage non-small cell lung cancer. Among detected sequences, beta-chain ones consistently exceeded alpha-chain ones in number.

Each CDR3 protein is one row after TCRdb ran MiXCR on the 5' RACE reads. The table has 40,000 to 50,000 distinct CDR3 sequences, under 12% seen once; the top ten hold about 15%. The time point was: blood at routine non-recurrence follow-up after resection. Tumor, nontumor lung or frozen PBMC supplied whole RNA, sequenced without sorting. V lost 6 bases and J lost 6; bases outside the gene matches: 4. The V gene's germline CDR1 is KGHSH and CDR2 LQKENI. CDR3 length equals 15 residues. This clonotype showed up many times. The V and J genes are TRBV18 and TRBJ2-1; 14 bases align to TRBD2. The source of this sequence is a female donor with early-stage non-small cell lung cancer. The sample consisted of PBMCs, taken at follow-up. The DNA of the CDR3 is TGTGCCAGCTCCCTGACTAGCGGGGGGGCCAATGAGCAGTTCTTC. Amino acids: CASSLTSGGANEQFF.